These 18 T cell receptor beta chains originate from one sample sequenced in a study of T cells after somatic rescue of genetic block. TCRdb keeps only in-frame clones here, not all; method: immunoSEQ multiplex PCR. There are more than 13,000 clones in the sample; about 70% occur only once, and 25% to 35% lies in the top ten. The sequenced material came from peripheral blood mononuclear cells (PBMCs). The source of these receptors is a man aged 18 to 29.

This clone was observed a single time. The DNA of the CDR3 is TGTGCCAGCGCGCTAGCGGACATTCAGTACTTC. This codes for CASALADIQYF. The genes are TRBV18 and TRBJ2-4, with TRBD2 identical over 7 bases. Germline-derived CDR1 and CDR2 are KGHSH and LQKENI. The CDR3 spans 11 residues. Trimming cost V 8 bases and J 8 bases; bases outside gene matches: 3.

The V gene is TRBV7-8, the J gene TRBJ1-1; D is unclear. From germline, CDR1 is SGHVS and CDR2 FQNEAQ. The CDR3 extends over 14 amino acids. Trimming left V 3 bases short and J 0 bases short, with 8 bases between. The CDR3 reads CASSFGTLNTEAFF. In DNA, the CDR3 is TGTGCCAGCAGCTTCGGTACCCTGAACACTGAAGCTTTCTTT.

This chain connects TRBV7-8 to TRBJ1-2, with 9 positions matching TRBD1. Germline V CDR1 and CDR2: SGHVS, FQNEAQ. This CDR3 is 17 amino acids long. With 3 bases clipped from V and 7 bases from J, the junction kept 15 bases outside the gene matches. CDR3 coding DNA: TGTGCCAGCAGCTTTTTTTTTCGACAGGGGGAAGGAGGTGGCTACACCTTC. This codes for CASSFFFRQGEGGGYTF.

The chain recombines TRBV28 with TRBJ2-3, with D perhaps matching TRBD2 (5 bases). The CDR3 totals 14 residues. Trimming took off 3 bases at V and 0 bases at J, with 7 bases between the two ends. The V gene's germline CDR1 is MDHEN and CDR2 SYDVKM. The CDR3 is CASSLRGSTDTQYF. The CDR3 region has the DNA TGTGCCAGCAGTTTGAGAGGGAGCACAGATACGCAGTATTTT.

This clone came up a few times. This chain uses TRBV18 with TRBJ1-2; 7 bases line up with TRBD1. Germline values: CDR1 KGHSH, CDR2 LQKENI. With 3 bases clipped from V and 3 bases from J, the junction kept 7 bases outside the gene matches. The CDR3 contains 15 residues. This CDR3 reads CASSPPTGAHYGYTF. CDR3 sequence (DNA): TGTGCCAGCTCACCGCCCACAGGGGCCCACTATGGCTACACCTTC.

This sequence joins TRBV10-3 and TRBJ1-1; a possible D gene is TRBD1 (6 bases). CDR3 size: 14 residues. V shed 6 bases and J shed 2 bases, with 13 bases lying between them. Germline loops: CDR1 ENHRY, CDR2 SYGVKD. CDR3 nucleotides: TGTGCCATCAGCCCGGGCAGGGGTAACACTGAAGCTTTCTTT. The encoded protein is CAISPGRGNTEAFF.

This clone showed up just once. J is TRBJ1-2 and V is TRBV25-1; perhaps TRBD1 as D (5 bases). Germline lookup yields CDR1 MGHDK and CDR2 SYGVNS. This CDR3 has 14 residues. V shed 0 bases and J shed 7 bases, with 12 bases lying between them. CDR3 coding DNA: TGTGCCAGCAGTGAATATCCATGGACATCTGGCTACACCTTC. It codes for CASSEYPWTSGYTF.

The chain recombines TRBV10-3 with TRBJ2-5, with a possible D match to TRBD1 (5 bases). V lost 8 bases and J lost 4, with 14 bases in between. Germline V gene data show CDR1 as ENHRY and CDR2 as SYGVKD. CDR3 length equals 13 residues. The CDR3 sequence: CAILRGWGETQYF. CDR3 nucleotides: TGTGCCATCCTAAGGGGCTGGGGAGAGACCCAGTACTTC.

This clone has only a few counts. The rearrangement links TRBV19 to TRBJ2-7; TRBD1 is a possible D gene (6 bases). Per the germline V gene, CDR1 is LNHDA and CDR2 is SQIVND (reference sequence). Between the trimmed V and J ends, which lost 6 bases and 2 bases, there was a span of 14 bases. The CDR3 is 14 amino acids. CDR3 loop: CASRTPGHPYEQYF. Written as DNA, the CDR3 is TGTGCCAGTAGGACACCGGGACACCCCTACGAGCAGTACTTC.

The chain links TRBV28 to TRBJ2-4; D is unclear. Between the trimmed V and J ends, which lost 3 bases and 0 bases, there was a span of 12 bases. Germline V gene sequence: CDR1 MDHEN, CDR2 SYDVKM. This CDR3 comprises 16 residues. The CDR3 is CASSFLQALAKNIQYF. For the CDR3, the DNA is TGTGCCAGCAGTTTCCTCCAGGCTCTAGCCAAAAACATTCAGTACTTC.

The chain recombines TRBV18 with TRBJ1-5; D not resolved. The V and J ends lost 1 base and 6 bases respectively, with 10 bases between them. The CDR3 loop spans 14 amino acids. Germline V gene data show CDR1 as KGHSH and CDR2 as LQKENI. For the CDR3, the DNA is TGTGCCAGCTCACCACGACGGGGTTCTCAGCCCCAGCATTTT. This codes for CASSPRRGSQPQHF.

The chain has TRBV4-2 and TRBJ2-3, with no clear D. V was shortened by 2 bases and J by 6 bases, with 6 bases between the two germline ends. The CDR3 spans 12 residues. Germline assignment: CDR1 LGHNA and CDR2 YNFKEQ. The CDR3 DNA is TGTGCCAGCAGCCAAAAAGGGGATACGCAGTATTTT. It codes for CASSQKGDTQYF.

The rearrangement links TRBV4-1 to TRBJ1-6; maybe TRBD1 (5 bases). The CDR3 contains 15 residues. Trimming shortened V by 0 bases and J by 8 bases, and 11 bases separated the two germline ends. The germline V gene encodes CDR1 MGHRA and CDR2 YSYEKL. The CDR3 DNA follows: TGCGCCAGCAGCCAAGATCAGGGTCGGCATTCACCCCTCCACTTT. It encodes CASSQDQGRHSPLHF.

The chain uses TRBV28 and TRBJ2-7; 8 bases align to TRBD1. Germline loops: CDR1 MDHEN, CDR2 SYDVKM. V dropped 6 bases and J dropped 3; count of bases not matched to a gene: 1. The length of the CDR3 is 12 residues. CDR3 in amino acids: CASSGQGYEQYF. The DNA for the CDR3 is TGTGCCAGCAGCGGACAGGGCTACGAGCAGTACTTC. Based on the CDR3 plus reference TRBV28 and TRBJ2-7, the full variable domain is DVKVTQSSRYLVKRTGEKVFLECVQDMDHENMFWYRQDPGLGLRLIYFSYDVKMKEKGDIPEGYSVSREKKERFSLILESASTNQTSMYLCASSGQGYEQYFGPGTRLTVT.

The chain links TRBV6-5 to TRBJ2-5, with TRBD2 matching 9 bases. After removal of 2 bases from V and 4 bases from J, the junction contained 5 bases not matched to a gene. CDR1 is MNHEY, CDR2 SVGAGI, per germline. The CDR3 is made up of 15 amino acids. CDR3 sequence reads: CASSYVAGGRETQYF. CDR3 in DNA: TGTGCCAGCAGTTACGTGGCGGGGGGGCGAGAGACCCAGTACTTC.

This chain uses TRBV19 with TRBJ2-3, with D perhaps TRBD1 (6 bases). V was cut by 8 bases and J by 2 bases, with 11 bases left in between. From germline, CDR1 is LNHDA and CDR2 SQIVND (reference sequence). The CDR3 totals 13 residues. CDR3 in amino acids: CASLGQNTDTQYF. The DNA for the CDR3 is TGTGCCAGTCTCGGACAGAACACAGATACGCAGTATTTT.

The chain uses TRBV27 and TRBJ2-1; 9 bases map to TRBD2. The junction had 12 bases not matched to a gene; V was cut back by 0 bases and J by 0 bases. The length of the CDR3 is 20 residues. Germline V gene lookup returns CDR1 MNHEY and CDR2 SMNVEV (reference sequence). The CDR3, as DNA: TGTGCCAGCAGTTTATCTATACCCGGACTAGCGCCAAGCTCCTACAATGAGCAGTTCTTC. Amino acid sequence: CASSLSIPGLAPSSYNEQFF.

The J gene is TRBJ2-3, the V gene TRBV7-6, with D tentatively TRBD2 (6 bases). Germline lookup yields CDR1 SGHVS and CDR2 FNYEAQ. CDR3 length equals 14 residues. Trimming cost V 3 bases and J 2 bases, with 9 bases left between them. Here the CDR3 DNA reads TGTGCCAGCAGCTTTGGGACTCACACAGATACGCAGTATTTT. It codes for CASSFGTHTDTQYF.